The 2 T cell receptor beta chains listed next were all sequenced from one sample in a study of cytomegalovirus exposure and HLA in healthy donors. Primers for the PCR totalled 60 Vbeta and 13 Jbeta. Here immunoSEQ multiplex PCR was the method, and the copy in TCRdb shows in-frame clones only, minus some. The sample includes 55,000 to 70,000 clones. The specimen sequenced was PBMCs. Receptors were obtained from a female donor in good health and CMV-seropositive.

The CDR3 region is CASSRDAGSKETQYF. CDR3 DNA sequence: TGCGCCAGCAGCCGAGACGCCGGGTCGAAAGAGACCCAGTACTTC. V usage is TRBV4-1 and J usage is TRBJ2-5, with no clear D. The CDR3 is made up of 15 amino acids. V lost 4 bases to trimming and J lost 3 bases, with 15 bases between them. Germline CDR1 MGHRA, CDR2 YSYEKL.

CDR3 protein: CSVAKGTGQETQYF. CDR3 DNA: TGCAGCGTCGCGAAGGGGACAGGCCAAGAGACCCAGTACTTC. The J gene is TRBJ2-5, the V gene TRBV29-1, with TRBD1 matching over 8 bases. The germline V gene has CDR1 SQVTM and CDR2 ANQGSEA. Trimming at V came to 6 bases and at J to 1 base, leaving 7 bases not matched to a gene. This CDR3 has 14 residues. The full variable domain, with the rest looked up from reference TRBV29-1 and TRBJ2-5, is SAVISQKPSRDICQRGTSLTIQCQVDSQVTMMFWYRQQPGQSLTLIATANQGSEATYESGFVIDKFPISRPNLTFSTLTVSNMSPEDSSIYLCSVAKGTGQETQYFGPGTRLLVL.